The present TCR beta chain was sequenced within a study of control samples from healthy donors and cancer patients. The repertoire was sequenced with immunoSEQ multiplex PCR; TCRdb's copy has only in-frame clones and lacks some. The table lists fewer than 200,000 clones, about 86% of them singletons. Germline V gene sequence: CDR1 MDHEN, CDR2 SYDVKM. The CDR3 has 18 residues. V shed 6 bases and J shed 5 bases, with 28 bases lying between them. Sequencing was done on a sample of blood. This chain joins TRBV28 and TRBJ2-5; D may be TRBD2 (6 bases). The source of this sequence is a woman aged 30 to 39 in good health. CDR3 DNA: TGTGCCAGCAGCTTAATGGGCAGTGCGGGATTCCTTAGTGAGACCCAGTACTTC. This translates into CASSLMGSAGFLSETQYF.